The sequence of this T cell receptor beta chain was determined in a study of blood T cell repertoires in COVID-19. Study overall: The origin of the acute and convalescent COVID-19 samples was the United States, Italy and Spain. PBMCs, B-cell-depleted T cells, or T cells provided the cDNA or gDNA that made up the material.

Only one count was recorded for this clone. The authors' processing: Amplification with reference gene primers provided the estimates of nucleated cell counts. Clones were sequenced by immunoSEQ multiplex PCR, and TCRdb holds only the in-frame ones, with some missing. V and J calls and clone size are given by that table; D and trimming were obtained from the DNA. The data show around 65,000 clones, with 80% to 85% seen just once and over 40% held by the top ten. This CDR3 spans 15 amino acids. The J segment lost 4 bases and the V segment lost 3 bases, leaving 5 bases of the junction unmatched. Germline V gene sequence: CDR1 KGHSH, CDR2 LQKENI.

V and J are TRBV18 and TRBJ2-3; 9 positions agree with TRBD2. The specimen sequenced was peripheral blood. The source is a human donor in a cohort sampled during active COVID-19. This chain's CDR3 is CASSPQGGGADTQYF. CDR3 sequence (DNA): TGTGCCAGCTCACCCCAGGGCGGGGGGGCAGATACGCAGTATTTT. Using reference TRBV18 and TRBJ2-3 for the parts outside the CDR3, the full variable domain is NAGVMQNPRHLVRRRGQEARLRCSPMKGHSHVYWYRQLPEEGLKFMVYLQKENIIDESGMPKERFSAEFPKEGPSILRIQQVVRGDSAAYFCASSPQGGGADTQYFGPGTRLTVL.